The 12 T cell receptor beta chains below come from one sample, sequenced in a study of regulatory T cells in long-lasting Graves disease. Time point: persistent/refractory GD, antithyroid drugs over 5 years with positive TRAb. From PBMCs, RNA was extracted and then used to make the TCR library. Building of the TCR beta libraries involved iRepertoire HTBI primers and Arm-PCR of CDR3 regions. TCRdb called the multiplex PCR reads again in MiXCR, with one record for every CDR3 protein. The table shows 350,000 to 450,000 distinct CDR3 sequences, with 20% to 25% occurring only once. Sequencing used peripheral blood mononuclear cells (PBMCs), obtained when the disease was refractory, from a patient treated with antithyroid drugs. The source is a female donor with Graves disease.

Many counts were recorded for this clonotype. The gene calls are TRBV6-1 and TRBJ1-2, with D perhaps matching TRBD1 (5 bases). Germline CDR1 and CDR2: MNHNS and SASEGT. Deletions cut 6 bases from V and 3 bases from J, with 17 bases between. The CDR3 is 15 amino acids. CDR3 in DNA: TGTGCCAGCAGAGGGGTATCCCAGAGTGACTATGGCTACACCTTC. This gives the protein CASRGVSQSDYGYTF.

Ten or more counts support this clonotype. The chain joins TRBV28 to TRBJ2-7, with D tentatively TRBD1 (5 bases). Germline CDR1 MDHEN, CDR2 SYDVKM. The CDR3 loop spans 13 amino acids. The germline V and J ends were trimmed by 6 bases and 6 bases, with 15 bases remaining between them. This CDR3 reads CASRTPRVGEQYF. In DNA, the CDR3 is TGTGCCAGCAGAACGCCCAGGGTAGGCGAGCAGTACTTC.

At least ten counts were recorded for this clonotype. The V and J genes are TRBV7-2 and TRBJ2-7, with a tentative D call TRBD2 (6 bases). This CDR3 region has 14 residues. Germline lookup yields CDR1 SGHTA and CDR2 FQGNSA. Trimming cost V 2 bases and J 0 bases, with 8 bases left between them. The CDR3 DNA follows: TGTGCCAGCAGCTTATTAGCGGACTCCTACGAGCAGTACTTC. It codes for CASSLLADSYEQYF.

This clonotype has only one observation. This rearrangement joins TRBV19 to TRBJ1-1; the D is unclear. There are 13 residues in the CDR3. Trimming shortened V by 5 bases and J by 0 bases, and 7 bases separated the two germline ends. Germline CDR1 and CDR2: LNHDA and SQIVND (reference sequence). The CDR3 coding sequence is TGTGCCAGTAGTTCCGTCGTGAACACTGAAGCTTTCTTT. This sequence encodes CASSSVVNTEAFF.

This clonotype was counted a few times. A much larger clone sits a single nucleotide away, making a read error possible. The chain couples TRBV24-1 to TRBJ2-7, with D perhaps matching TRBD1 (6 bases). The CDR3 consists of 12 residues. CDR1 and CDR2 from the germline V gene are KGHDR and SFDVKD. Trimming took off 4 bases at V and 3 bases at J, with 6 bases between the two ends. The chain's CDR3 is CATSDRGYEQYF. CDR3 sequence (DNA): TGTGCCACCAGTGACAGGGGCTACGAGCAGTACTTC.

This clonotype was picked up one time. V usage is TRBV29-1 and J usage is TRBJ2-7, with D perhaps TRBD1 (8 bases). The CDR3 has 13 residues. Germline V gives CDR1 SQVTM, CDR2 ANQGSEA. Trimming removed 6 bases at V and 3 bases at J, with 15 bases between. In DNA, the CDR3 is TGCAGCGTCACAGGGGGGGCTTTCTACGAGCAGTACTTC. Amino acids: CSVTGGAFYEQYF.

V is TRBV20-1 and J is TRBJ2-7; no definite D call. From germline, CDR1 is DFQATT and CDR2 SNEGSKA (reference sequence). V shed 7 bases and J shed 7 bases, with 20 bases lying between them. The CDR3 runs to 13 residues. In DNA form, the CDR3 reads TGCAGTGTTTGGCAGAGTGGGGTCTTGGAGCAGTACTTC. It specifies CSVWQSGVLEQYF.

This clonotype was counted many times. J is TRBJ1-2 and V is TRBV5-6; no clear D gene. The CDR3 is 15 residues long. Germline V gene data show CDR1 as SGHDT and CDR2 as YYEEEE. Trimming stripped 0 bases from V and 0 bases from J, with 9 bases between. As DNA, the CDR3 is TGTGCCAGCAGCTTGGGCCCAGGAGCTAACTATGGCTACACCTTC. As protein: CASSLGPGANYGYTF.

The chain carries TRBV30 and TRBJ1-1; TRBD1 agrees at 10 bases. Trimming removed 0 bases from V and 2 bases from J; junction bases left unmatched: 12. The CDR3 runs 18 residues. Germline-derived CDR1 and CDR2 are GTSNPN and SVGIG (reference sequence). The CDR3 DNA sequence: TGTGCCTGGAGTGTCTCCGGGACAGGGGAAGGGAAAAACACTGAAGCTTTCTTT. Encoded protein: CAWSVSGTGEGKNTEAFF. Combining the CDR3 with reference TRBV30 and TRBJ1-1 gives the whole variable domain SQTIHQWPATLVQPVGSPLSLECTVEGTSNPNLYWYRQAAGRGLQLLFYSVGIGQISSEVPQNLSASRPQDRQFILSSKKLLLSDSGFYLCAWSVSGTGEGKNTEAFFGQGTRLTVV.

DNA for the CDR3: TGCAGTGCTCCAGGAGAGTGGGGCTACAATGAGCAGTTCTTC. Protein: CSAPGEWGYNEQFF. The chain recombines TRBV20-1 with TRBJ2-1; D is ambiguous. The CDR3 length is 14 residues. CDR1 and CDR2 (germline): DFQATT, SNEGSKA (reference sequence). Trimming shortened V by 5 bases and J by 3 bases, and 14 bases separated the two germline ends.

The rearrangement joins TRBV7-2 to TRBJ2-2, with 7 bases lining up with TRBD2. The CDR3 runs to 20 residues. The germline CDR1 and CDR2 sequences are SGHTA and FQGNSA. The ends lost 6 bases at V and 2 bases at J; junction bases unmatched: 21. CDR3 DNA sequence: TGTGCCAGCAGTGAATTTTGGCCCCAGGTGCGGGGGATCAACACCGGGGAGCTGTTTTTT. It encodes CASSEFWPQVRGINTGELFF.

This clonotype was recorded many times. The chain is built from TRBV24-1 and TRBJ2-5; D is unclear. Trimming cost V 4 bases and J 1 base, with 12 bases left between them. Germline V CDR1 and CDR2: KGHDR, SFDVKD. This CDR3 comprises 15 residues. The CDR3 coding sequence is TGTGCCACCAGTGACACGAAGGGAAGCCAAGAGACCCAGTACTTC. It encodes CATSDTKGSQETQYF.